The present T cell receptor beta chain was sequenced within a study of cytomegalovirus exposure and HLA in healthy donors. General study findings and limits: Three chains linked to CMV were shown in vitro to be specific for CMV antigens. A later analysis associated under 20,000 TCR beta sequences with HLA alleles at a 0.05 false discovery rate. Later analysis demonstrated an association between a missense DCLRE1C variant and TCR beta V- and J-gene trimming. The sole available immune exposure information was CMV serostatus.

PCR employed 60 Vbeta and 13 Jbeta primers. Repertoires were generated with immunoSEQ multiplex PCR, while TCRdb's copy carries only in-frame clones and drops some. Found here are 200,000 to 300,000 clones, roughly 84% of them singletons; the top ten hold approximately 0.24%. J gave up 4 bases and V 4 bases, and 7 bases lay outside the gene matches. Germline assignment: CDR1 GTSNPN and CDR2 SVGIG (reference sequence). The CDR3 runs to 14 residues. As concerns this clone: Its antigen remains unknown.

This chain joins TRBV30 and TRBJ2-1, with 7 bases aligning to TRBD2. Material for sequencing was PBMCs. The clonotype originates from a girl aged 2 to 9 in good health and CMV-seronegative. CDR3 loop: CAWTTGTNYNEQFF. CDR3 sequence (DNA): TGTGCCTGGACCACCGGGACTAATTACAATGAGCAGTTCTTC.